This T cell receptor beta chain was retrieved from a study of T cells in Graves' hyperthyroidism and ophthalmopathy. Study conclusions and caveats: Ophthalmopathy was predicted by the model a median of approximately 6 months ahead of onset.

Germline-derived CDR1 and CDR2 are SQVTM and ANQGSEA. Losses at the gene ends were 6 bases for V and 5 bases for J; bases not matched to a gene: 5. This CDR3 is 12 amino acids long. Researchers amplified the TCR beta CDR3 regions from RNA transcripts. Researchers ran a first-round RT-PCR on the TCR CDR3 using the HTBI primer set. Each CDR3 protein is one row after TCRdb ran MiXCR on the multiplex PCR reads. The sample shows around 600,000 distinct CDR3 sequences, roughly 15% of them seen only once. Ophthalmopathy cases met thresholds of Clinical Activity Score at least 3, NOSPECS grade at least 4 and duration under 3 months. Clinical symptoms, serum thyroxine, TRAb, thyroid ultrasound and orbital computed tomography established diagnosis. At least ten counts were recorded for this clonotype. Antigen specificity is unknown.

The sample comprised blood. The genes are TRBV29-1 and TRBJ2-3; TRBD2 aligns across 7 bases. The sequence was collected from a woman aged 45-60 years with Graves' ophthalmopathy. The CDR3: CSVDRGGDTQYF. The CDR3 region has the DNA TGCAGCGTCGACCGCGGGGGAGATACGCAGTATTTT.